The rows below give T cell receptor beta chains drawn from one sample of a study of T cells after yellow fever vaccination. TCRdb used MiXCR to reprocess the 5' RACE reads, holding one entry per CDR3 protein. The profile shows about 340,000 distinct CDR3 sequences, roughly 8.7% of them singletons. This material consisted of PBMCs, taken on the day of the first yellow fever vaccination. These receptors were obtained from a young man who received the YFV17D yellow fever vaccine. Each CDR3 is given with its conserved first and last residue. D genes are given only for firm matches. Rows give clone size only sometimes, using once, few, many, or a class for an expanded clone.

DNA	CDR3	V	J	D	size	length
TGTGCCAGGAGCTTTGGGATCCCATCCGGGGTGCTGTTTTTT	CARSFGIPSGVLFF	TRBV5-5	TRBJ2-2	.	.	14
TGTGCCAGCAGCCGAAAGGGAGGAACCGGGGAGCTGTTTTTT	CASSRKGGTGELFF	TRBV3-1	TRBJ2-2	.	once	14
TGCGCCAGCAGCCAGCTGGGGCAGTGGGACACTGAAGCTTTCTTT	CASSQLGQWDTEAFF	TRBV4-1	TRBJ1-1	.	many	15
TGTGCCATCAGGACCGGGACAGGGAACAATGAGCAGTTCTTC	CAIRTGTGNNEQFF	TRBV10-3	TRBJ2-1	TRBD1	.	14
TGTGCCAGCAGCTTAGGGCAGGGCGGTTGGGATACGCAGTATTTT	CASSLGQGGWDTQYF	TRBV7-3	TRBJ2-3	.	.	15
TGTGCCAGCAGCTTGGTGGGGGCCTATGGCTACACCTTC	CASSLVGAYGYTF	TRBV5-4	TRBJ1-2	.	few	13
TGTGCCAGCAACATGGGGCTAGGTTACAATGAGCAGTTCTTC	CASNMGLGYNEQFF	TRBV12-3/TRBV12-4	TRBJ2-1	.	.	14
TGTGCCAGCAGCCCCGTTCCTGCAGGGGGCGTCAGCTATGGCTACACCTTC	CASSPVPAGGVSYGYTF	TRBV7-2	TRBJ1-2	TRBD1	few	17
TGTGCCAGCGCCGACCGGGGGATCTATAATTCACCCCTCCACTTT	CASADRGIYNSPLHF	TRBV11-2	TRBJ1-6	.	.	15
TGCAGTGCTGACGGGACAGAGAACACTGAAGCTTTCTTT	CSADGTENTEAFF	TRBV20-1	TRBJ1-1	TRBD1	few	13
TGTGCCAGCAGCTTAGCAAGACAGTACCAAGAGACCCAGTACTTC	CASSLARQYQETQYF	TRBV7-2	TRBJ2-5	.	many	15
TGTGCCAGCTCACCTCCGGGGACACCGAACACTGAAGCTTTCTTT	CASSPPGTPNTEAFF	TRBV18	TRBJ1-1	.	few	15
TGTGCCAGCAGCTTCTGGAGGGATTCTGCTTTCTTT	CASSFWRDSAFF	TRBV7-9	TRBJ1-1	.	.	12
TGTGCCAGCAGCTTGGGGCGGACTACCTACGAGCAGTACTTC	CASSLGRTTYEQYF	TRBV7-9	TRBJ2-7	.	few	14
TGTGCCAGCAGCTTAAATTCGTGGGACGAAAAACCGTTTTTT	CASSLNSWDEKPFF	TRBV7-2	TRBJ1-4	.	.	14
TGTGCCAGCAGCCTAGGACTAGCACAAGCCAATGAGCAGTTCTTC	CASSLGLAQANEQFF	TRBV5-4	TRBJ2-1	TRBD2	few	15
TGCAGCGTTCGCCAGCATAGCAATCAGCCCCAGCATTTT	CSVRQHSNQPQHF	TRBV29-1	TRBJ1-5	.	few	13
TGTGCCAGCACCGTCGGGAACTCTGGAAACACCATATATTTT	CASTVGNSGNTIYF	TRBV12-3/TRBV12-4	TRBJ1-3	.	many	14
TGTGCCAGCCTTTCCGACTACCCCCTAGATACGCAGTATTTT	CASLSDYPLDTQYF	TRBV7-2	TRBJ2-3	.	.	14
TGCAGCGCCACGGACAGGGGGGATGCTAATGAAAAACTGTTTTTT	CSATDRGDANEKLFF	TRBV29-1	TRBJ1-4	TRBD1	.	15
TGTGCCATCAACTCGGCTAGCTTAGCTAACTATGGCTACACCTTC	CAINSASLANYGYTF	TRBV10-3	TRBJ1-2	.	many	15
TGTGCCAGCAGCGTAGCCTCCGCATTGGATACGCAGTATTTT	CASSVASALDTQYF	TRBV9	TRBJ2-3	.	many	14
TGTGCCAGCAGACAGGGGGCCCGGGAGACCCAGTACTTC	CASRQGARETQYF	TRBV7-8	TRBJ2-5	TRBD1	.	13
TGTGCCAGCAGCTTAATCAGCCAGGGGTCCTACAATGAGCAGTTCTTC	CASSLISQGSYNEQFF	TRBV7-8	TRBJ2-1	.	.	16
TGTGCCAGCAGTTCCTTAATTCAGCCCCAGCATTTT	CASSSLIQPQHF	TRBV12-3/TRBV12-4	TRBJ1-5	.	many	12
TGCAGTGCTAGAGATAGGGGCTCCTACAATGAGCAGTTCTTC	CSARDRGSYNEQFF	TRBV20-1	TRBJ2-1	.	many	14
TGTGCCAGCAGCGTAGCCGGGACAGATCCTACAGATACGCAGTATTTT	CASSVAGTDPTDTQYF	TRBV9	TRBJ2-3	TRBD1	.	16
TGTGCCAGCAGCGAAACGACAGAGTCCTACGAGCAGTACTTC	CASSETTESYEQYF	TRBV9	TRBJ2-7	.	.	14
TGTGCCAGCAGTTTTTCCCCGGCCTACGAGCAGTACTTC	CASSFSPAYEQYF	TRBV12-3/TRBV12-4	TRBJ2-7	.	.	13
TGTGCCAGCAGTGAAGATTCCTATGGCTACACCTTC	CASSEDSYGYTF	TRBV6-1	TRBJ1-2	.	few	12
TGCGCCAGCAGCATAGGGACTAGCGGGGGTAGTGAGCAGTTCTTC	CASSIGTSGGSEQFF	TRBV5-1	TRBJ2-1	TRBD2	.	15
TGTGCCAGTAATCTCCGACAGGGGGCCGGGGAGCTGTTTTTT	CASNLRQGAGELFF	TRBV19	TRBJ2-2	TRBD1	.	14
TGTGCCAGCAGCTTACTGGATGGCTACACCTTC	CASSLLDGYTF	TRBV11-2	TRBJ1-2	.	few	11
TGTGCCAGCAGGGGGCTTGGGAACACTGAAGCTTTCTTT	CASRGLGNTEAFF	TRBV12-3/TRBV12-4	TRBJ1-1	.	many	13
TGCGCCAGCAGCCAAGATCCCCAGGGGCGTACCGGGGAGCTGTTTTTT	CASSQDPQGRTGELFF	TRBV4-3	TRBJ2-2	.	.	16
TGTGCCAGTAGCCACCAGGGCGGGGTGGATGGCTACACCTTC	CASSHQGGVDGYTF	TRBV19	TRBJ1-2	.	.	14
TGTGCCAGCAGGCCCCGGGACACCCTCTCTGGAAACACCATATATTTT	CASRPRDTLSGNTIYF	TRBV12-3/TRBV12-4	TRBJ1-3	.	few	16
TGTGCCAGCAGTGAAACGGACAGGGGGGAAGGCTACACCTTC	CASSETDRGEGYTF	TRBV6-1	TRBJ1-2	TRBD1	.	14
TGTGCCAGCAGCGTTCGGGGGAATTCACCCCTCCACTTT	CASSVRGNSPLHF	TRBV9	TRBJ1-6	.	.	13
TGTGCCAGTAGTATTGGGGGAGACAATGAGCAGTTCTTC	CASSIGGDNEQFF	TRBV19	TRBJ2-1	.	few	13
TGTGCCAGCAGCCAAGAGGGACTACTCACAGATACGCAGTATTTT	CASSQEGLLTDTQYF	TRBV4-2	TRBJ2-3	TRBD2	many	15
TGTGCCAGCAGTTACACGGGGGCTACCGTGAACACTGAAGCTTTCTTT	CASSYTGATVNTEAFF	TRBV6-5	TRBJ1-1	.	few	16